This T cell receptor (beta chain) stems from a study of response to subunit inactivated influenza vaccine (dated by TCRdb to 2017 to 2018). For the wider study: Deep quantitative profiling of the T cell receptor repertoire was used in the study to follow responses to a trivalent subunit inactivated influenza vaccine.

This clonotype was counted at least ten times. Its antigen is still unknown. No much larger clone exists at a distance of one base, and base qualities are not known. The germline V gene provides CDR1 SQVTM and CDR2 ANQGSEA. The CDR3 has 17 amino acids, counting the end cysteine and phenylalanine. Of the read, only the CDR3 DNA is kept; its 51 bases are in frame from base 1. For this chain, trimming is 6 bases at the V end and 4 bases at the J end, and the number of junction bases without a gene match is 16. Libraries were built with RT-PCR. The data were produced on an Illumina HiSeq 2500. TCRdb reworked the public reads: Q25 trimming with fastp, MiXCR clone assembly, productive beta chains retained. Every distinct CDR3 protein forms one entry, paired with its most common genes and DNA. This sample has over 300,000 distinct CDR3 sequences in its table, and less than 25% of those were observed once. Approximately 10% of the sample is taken by the ten largest.

The investigation overall reported the following: According to the authors, only a limited number of new T cells may be recruited by each seasonal influenza vaccination.

This receptor was identified in a man between 45 and 75 years old who received an inactivated influenza vaccine. Donor details come from another sample of the same person, matched by shared clones. The starting material was PBMCs from blood, obtained 21 months after vaccination. This chain is built from TRBV29-1 and TRBJ1-1; 11 of the junction bases match TRBD1. This receptor has the CDR3 CSVEKWDRGSSATEAFF. Here is the DNA: TGCAGCGTCGAGAAGTGGGACAGGGGGTCGTCGGCCACTGAAGCTTTCTTT.